Listed below are T cell receptor beta chains from one sample, sequenced in a study of cytomegalovirus exposure and HLA in healthy donors. Clones were sequenced by immunoSEQ multiplex PCR, and TCRdb holds only the in-frame ones, with some missing. The top ten hold approximately 1.8% of the sample, which has about 210,000 clones, 75% to 80% seen once. Sequencing was carried out using PBMCs. Receptor source: a male donor in good health and CMV-seronegative. The CDR3 runs from the conserved cysteine through the conserved F or W. D genes are given only for firm matches. Expanded clones are given a class, and other clones once, few, many or no size at all.

d_call,v_call,j_call,clone_size,cdr3_aa,cdr3_nt
TRBD1,TRBV2,TRBJ2-7,NA,CARSGTGGAYEQYF,TGTGCCAGAAGTGGGACAGGGGGCGCGTACGAGCAGTACTTC
TRBD1,TRBV2,TRBJ1-2,NA,CASKETGTVYGYTF,TGTGCCAGCAAAGAAACCGGGACAGTCTATGGCTACACCTTC
NA,TRBV7-9,TRBJ1-1,NA,CASSPLLGGWTEAFF,TGTGCCAGCAGCCCTCTGCTGGGGGGGTGGACTGAAGCTTTCTTT
TRBD2,TRBV6-5,TRBJ2-7,NA,CASSSPGLAGSYEQYF,TGTGCCAGCAGTTCACCGGGACTAGCGGGCTCCTACGAGCAGTACTTC
TRBD1,TRBV7-2,TRBJ2-1,few,CASSLVGDSYNEQFF,TGTGCCAGCAGCTTAGTCGGGGACAGTTACAATGAGCAGTTCTTC
NA,TRBV19,TRBJ2-7,NA,CASSRQGGPYEQYF,TGTGCCAGTAGTCGGCAGGGAGGACCCTACGAGCAGTACTTC
TRBD1,TRBV9,TRBJ1-1,NA,CASSGRQGMNTEAFF,TGTGCCAGCAGCGGAAGACAGGGGATGAACACTGAAGCTTTCTTT
TRBD1,TRBV7-9,TRBJ2-7,NA,CASSPRDRGYEQYF,TGTGCCAGCAGCCCCCGGGACAGGGGGTACGAGCAGTACTTC
NA,TRBV4-2,TRBJ2-7,NA,CASSQELGGPSYEQYF,TGTGCCAGCAGCCAGGAATTGGGGGGACCCTCCTACGAGCAGTACTTC
TRBD2,TRBV27,TRBJ2-7,NA,CASRISGSRNEQYF,TGTGCCAGCAGAATTAGCGGGAGCCGGAACGAGCAGTACTTC
NA,TRBV6-1,TRBJ2-4,NA,CASTQGILYIQYF,TGTGCCAGCACACAGGGCATTTTATACATTCAGTACTTC
NA,TRBV14,TRBJ2-2,once,CASSPGTNTGELFF,TGTGCCAGCAGCCCGGGTACGAACACCGGGGAGCTGTTTTTT
TRBD1,TRBV27,TRBJ1-2,NA,CASSPRTGSLGYTF,TGTGCCAGCAGTCCCCGGACAGGGTCGCTAGGCTACACCTTC
NA,TRBV5-5,TRBJ1-1,NA,CASSQTDEGGLKTEAFF,TGTGCCAGCAGCCAGACCGACGAGGGGGGGCTGAAGACTGAAGCTTTCTTT
NA,TRBV28,TRBJ1-1,NA,CASTDRNTEAFF,TGTGCCAGCACAGACAGGAACACTGAAGCTTTCTTT
TRBD1,TRBV5-6,TRBJ1-2,NA,CASSTTGQGSYTF,TGTGCCAGCAGCACCACCGGACAGGGAAGCTACACCTTC